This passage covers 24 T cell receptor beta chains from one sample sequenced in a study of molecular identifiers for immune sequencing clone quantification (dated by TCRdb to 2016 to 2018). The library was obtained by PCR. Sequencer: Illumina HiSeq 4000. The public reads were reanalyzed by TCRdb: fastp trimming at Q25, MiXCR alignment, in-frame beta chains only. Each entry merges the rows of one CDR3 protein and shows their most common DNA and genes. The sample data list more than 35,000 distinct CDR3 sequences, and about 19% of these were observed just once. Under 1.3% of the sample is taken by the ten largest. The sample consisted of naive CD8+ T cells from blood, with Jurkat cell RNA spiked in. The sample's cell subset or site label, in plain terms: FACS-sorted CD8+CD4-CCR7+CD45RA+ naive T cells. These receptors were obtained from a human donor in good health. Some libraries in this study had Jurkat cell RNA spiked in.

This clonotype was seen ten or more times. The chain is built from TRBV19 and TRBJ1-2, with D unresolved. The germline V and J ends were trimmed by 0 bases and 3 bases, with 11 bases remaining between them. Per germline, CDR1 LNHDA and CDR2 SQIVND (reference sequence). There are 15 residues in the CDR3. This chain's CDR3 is CASSIDLVEDYGYTF. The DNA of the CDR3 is TGTGCCAGTAGTATAGATCTTGTGGAGGACTATGGCTACACCTTC.

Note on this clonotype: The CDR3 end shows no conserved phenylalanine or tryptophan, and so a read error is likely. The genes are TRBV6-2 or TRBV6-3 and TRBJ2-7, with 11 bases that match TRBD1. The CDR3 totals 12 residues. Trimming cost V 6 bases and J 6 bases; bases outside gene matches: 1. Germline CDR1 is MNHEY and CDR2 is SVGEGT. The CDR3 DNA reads TGTGCCAGCAGGGACAGGGGGCTCGAGCAGTACCTC. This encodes CASRDRGLEQYL.

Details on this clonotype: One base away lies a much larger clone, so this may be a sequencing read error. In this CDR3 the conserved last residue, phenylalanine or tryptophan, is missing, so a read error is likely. The CDR3 here is CASSLSQVGETQYL. CDR3 bases: TGTGCCAGCAGTTTATCCCAAGTGGGGGAGACCCAGTACTTA. The chain combines TRBV28 with TRBJ2-5; D not resolved. Per germline, CDR1 MDHEN and CDR2 SYDVKM. CDR3 size: 14 residues. The V and J ends lost 1 base and 5 bases respectively, with 11 bases between them.

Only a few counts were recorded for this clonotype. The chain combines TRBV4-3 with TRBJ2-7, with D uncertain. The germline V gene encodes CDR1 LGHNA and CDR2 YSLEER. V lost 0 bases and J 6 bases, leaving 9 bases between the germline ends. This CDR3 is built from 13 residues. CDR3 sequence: CASSQEHGFEQYF. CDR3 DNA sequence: TGCGCCAGCAGCCAAGAGCACGGGTTCGAGCAGTACTTC.

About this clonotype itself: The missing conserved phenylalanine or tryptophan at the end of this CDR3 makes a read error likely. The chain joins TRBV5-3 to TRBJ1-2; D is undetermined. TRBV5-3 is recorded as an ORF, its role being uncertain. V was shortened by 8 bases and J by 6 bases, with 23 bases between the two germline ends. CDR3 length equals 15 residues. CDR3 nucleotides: TGTGCCAGCAGCCTGCAGGCAGTTAGTCCCAATGGCTACACCTCC. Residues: CASSLQAVSPNGYTS.

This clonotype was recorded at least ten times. CDR3 nucleotides: TGTGCCAGCAGCTTGCTTTCCGGGGGACACTACGAGCAGTACTTC. This encodes CASSLLSGGHYEQYF. The J gene is TRBJ2-7, the V gene TRBV5-5; D assignment may be TRBD1 or TRBD2 (6 bases each). With 1 base removed from V and 3 bases from J, the gap between germline ends came to 14 bases. Per germline, CDR1 SGHKS and CDR2 YYEKEE (reference sequence). The CDR3 has 15 residues.

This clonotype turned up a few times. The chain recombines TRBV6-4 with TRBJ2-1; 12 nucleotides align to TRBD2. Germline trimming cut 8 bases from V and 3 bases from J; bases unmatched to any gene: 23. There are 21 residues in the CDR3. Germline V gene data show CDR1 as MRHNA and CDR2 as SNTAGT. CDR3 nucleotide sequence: TGTGCCAGCGTCACCGAGGAGAAAGGGACTAGCGGGCCGCCGAGCTACAATGAGCAGTTCTTC. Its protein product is CASVTEEKGTSGPPSYNEQFF.

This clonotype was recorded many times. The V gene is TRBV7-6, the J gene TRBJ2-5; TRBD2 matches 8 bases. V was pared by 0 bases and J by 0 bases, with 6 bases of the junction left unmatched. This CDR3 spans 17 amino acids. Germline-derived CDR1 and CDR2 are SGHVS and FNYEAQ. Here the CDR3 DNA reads TGTGCCAGCAGCTTAGCCGGTAGCGGGACCGACCAAGAGACCCAGTACTTC. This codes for CASSLAGSGTDQETQYF.

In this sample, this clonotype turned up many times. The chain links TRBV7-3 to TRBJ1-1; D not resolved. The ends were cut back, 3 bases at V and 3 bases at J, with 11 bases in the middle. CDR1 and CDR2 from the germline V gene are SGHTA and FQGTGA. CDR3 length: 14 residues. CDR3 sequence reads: CASSLQLGDTEAFF. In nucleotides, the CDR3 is TGTGCCAGCAGCTTGCAGCTAGGAGACACTGAAGCTTTCTTT.

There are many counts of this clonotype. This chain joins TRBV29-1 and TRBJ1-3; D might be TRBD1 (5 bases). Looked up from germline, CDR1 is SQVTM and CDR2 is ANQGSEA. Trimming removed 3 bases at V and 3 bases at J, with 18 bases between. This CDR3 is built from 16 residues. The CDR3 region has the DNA TGCAGCGTTGATTCCCGGGATCAGGGCTATGGAAACACCATATATTTT. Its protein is CSVDSRDQGYGNTIYF.

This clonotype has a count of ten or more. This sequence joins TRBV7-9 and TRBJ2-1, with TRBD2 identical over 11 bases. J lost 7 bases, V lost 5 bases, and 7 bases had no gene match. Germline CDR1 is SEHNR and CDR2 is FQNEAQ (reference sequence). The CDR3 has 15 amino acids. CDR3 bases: TGTGCCAGCAGCCCCATAGCGGGAGGGGTAAATGAGCAGTTCTTC. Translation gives CASSPIAGGVNEQFF.

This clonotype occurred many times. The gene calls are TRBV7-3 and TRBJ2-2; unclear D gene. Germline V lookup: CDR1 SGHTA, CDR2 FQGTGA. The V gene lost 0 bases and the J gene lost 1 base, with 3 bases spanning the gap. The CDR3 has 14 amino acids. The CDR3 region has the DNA TGTGCCAGCAGCTTAACCGAGAACACCGGGGAGCTGTTTTTT. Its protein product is CASSLTENTGELFF.

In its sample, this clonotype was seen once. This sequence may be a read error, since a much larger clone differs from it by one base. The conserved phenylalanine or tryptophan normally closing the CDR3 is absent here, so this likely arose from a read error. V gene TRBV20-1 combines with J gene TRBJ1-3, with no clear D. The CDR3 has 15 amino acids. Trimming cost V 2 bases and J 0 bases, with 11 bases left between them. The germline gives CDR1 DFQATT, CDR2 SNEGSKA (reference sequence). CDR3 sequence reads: CSARSFSDSGNTIYS. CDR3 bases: TGCAGTGCTAGATCGTTTTCAGACTCTGGAAACACCATATATTCT.

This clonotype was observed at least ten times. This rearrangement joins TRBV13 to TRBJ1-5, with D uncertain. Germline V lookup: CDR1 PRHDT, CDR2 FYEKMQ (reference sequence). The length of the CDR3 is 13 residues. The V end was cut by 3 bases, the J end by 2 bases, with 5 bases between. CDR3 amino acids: CASSFLGNQPQHF. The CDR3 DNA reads TGTGCCAGCAGCTTTTTAGGCAATCAGCCCCAGCATTTT.

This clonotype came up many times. Written as DNA, the CDR3 is TGTGCCAGCAGCTTAATTAACACTGAAGCTTTCTTT. Translated: CASSLINTEAFF. This chain joins TRBV7-8 and TRBJ1-1; D gene ambiguous. Trimming left V 2 bases short and J 2 bases short, with 3 bases between. The CDR3 runs 12 residues. Germline lookup yields CDR1 SGHVS and CDR2 FQNEAQ.

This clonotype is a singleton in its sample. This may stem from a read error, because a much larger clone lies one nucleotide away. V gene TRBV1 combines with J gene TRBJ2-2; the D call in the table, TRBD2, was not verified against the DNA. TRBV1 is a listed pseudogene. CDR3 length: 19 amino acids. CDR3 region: CTSSQDPMRLAGNAGELFF. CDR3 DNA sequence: TGCACCAGCAGCCAAGATCCAATGAGGCTAGCGGGCAACGCCGGGGAGCTGTTTTTT.

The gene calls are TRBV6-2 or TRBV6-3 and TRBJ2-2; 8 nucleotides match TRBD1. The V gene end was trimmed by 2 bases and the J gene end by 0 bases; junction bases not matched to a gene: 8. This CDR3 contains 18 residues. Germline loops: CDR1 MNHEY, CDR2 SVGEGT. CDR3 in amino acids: CASSYPGQDEPNTGELFF. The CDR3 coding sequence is TGTGCCAGCAGTTACCCGGGACAGGATGAACCGAACACCGGGGAGCTGTTTTTT.

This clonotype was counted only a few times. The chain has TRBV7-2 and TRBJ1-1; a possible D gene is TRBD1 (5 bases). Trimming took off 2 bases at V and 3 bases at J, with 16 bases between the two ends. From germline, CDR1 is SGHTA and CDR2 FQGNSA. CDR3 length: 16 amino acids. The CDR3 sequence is CASSLYWGGEDTEAFF. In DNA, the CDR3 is TGTGCCAGCAGCTTATATTGGGGGGGAGAAGACACTGAAGCTTTCTTT.

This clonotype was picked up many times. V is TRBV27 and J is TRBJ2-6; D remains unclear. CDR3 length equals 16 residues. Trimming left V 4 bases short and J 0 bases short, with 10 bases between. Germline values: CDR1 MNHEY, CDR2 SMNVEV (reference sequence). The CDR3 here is CASSWLSPSGANVLTF. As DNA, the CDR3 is TGTGCCAGCAGTTGGTTATCGCCCTCTGGGGCCAACGTCCTGACTTTC. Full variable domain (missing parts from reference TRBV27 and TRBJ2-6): EAQVTQNPRYLITVTGKKLTVTCSQNMNHEYMSWYRQDPGLGLRQIYYSMNVEVTDKGDVPEGYKVSRKEKRNFPLILESPSPNQTSLYFCASSWLSPSGANVLTFGAGSRLTVL.

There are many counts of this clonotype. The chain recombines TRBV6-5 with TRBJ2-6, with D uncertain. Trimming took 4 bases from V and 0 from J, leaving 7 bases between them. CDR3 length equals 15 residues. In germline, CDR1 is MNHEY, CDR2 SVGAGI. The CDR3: CASSSDFSGANVLTF. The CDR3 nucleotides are TGTGCCAGCAGTTCCGACTTCTCTGGGGCCAACGTCCTGACTTTC.

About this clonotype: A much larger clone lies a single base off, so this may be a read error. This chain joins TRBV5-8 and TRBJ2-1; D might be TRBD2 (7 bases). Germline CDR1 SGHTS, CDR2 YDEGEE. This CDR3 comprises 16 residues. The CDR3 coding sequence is TGTGCCGGCAGCGTGTCAGGGGAGGGGTCCTACAATGAGCAGTTCTTC. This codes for CAGSVSGEGSYNEQFF.

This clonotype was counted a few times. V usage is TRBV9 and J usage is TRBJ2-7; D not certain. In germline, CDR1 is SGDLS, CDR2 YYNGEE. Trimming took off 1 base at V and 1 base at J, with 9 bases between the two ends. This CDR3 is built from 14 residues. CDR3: CASSVSPGSYEQYF. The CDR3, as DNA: TGTGCCAGCAGCGTATCGCCGGGTTCCTACGAGCAGTACTTC.

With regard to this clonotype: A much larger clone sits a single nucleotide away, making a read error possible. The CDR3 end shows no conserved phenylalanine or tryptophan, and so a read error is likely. The CDR3 spells CASSYGGGPYEQYL. The CDR3 region has the DNA TGTGCCAGCAGTTACGGGGGCGGACCCTACGAGCAGTACTTA. The chain is built from TRBV6-5 and TRBJ2-7; TRBD1 might be the D (6 bases). V was cut by 2 bases and J by 2 bases, with 10 bases left in between. Germline CDR1 reads MNHEY; CDR2 reads SVGAGI. CDR3 length: 14 amino acids.

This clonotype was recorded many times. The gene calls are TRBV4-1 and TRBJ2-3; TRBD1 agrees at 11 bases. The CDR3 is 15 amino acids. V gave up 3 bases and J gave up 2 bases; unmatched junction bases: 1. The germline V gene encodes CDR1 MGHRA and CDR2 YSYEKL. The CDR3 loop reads CASSHGQGATDTQYF. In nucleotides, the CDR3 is TGCGCCAGCAGCCACGGACAGGGGGCCACAGATACGCAGTATTTT.